This T cell receptor beta chain was retrieved from a study of blood T cell repertoires in COVID-19. Overall study: COVID-19 samples, acute and convalescent, were from the United States, Italy and Spain. Sample material is recorded as cDNA or gDNA derived from T cells, B-cell-depleted T cells, or PBMCs.

As originally analysed: Reference gene primers were amplified, and this amplification served to estimate nucleated cell counts. TCRdb's copy holds only in-frame clones and misses some; the assay was immunoSEQ multiplex PCR. That table gives V, J and clone size, and the DNA gave D and trimming. There are about 330,000 clones in the sample; about 92% occur only once, and approximately 17% lies in the top ten. V dropped 1 base and J dropped 3; count of bases not matched to a gene: 3. The CDR3 has 15 residues. CDR1 is LGHNA and CDR2 is YNFKEQ in the germline V gene. Cohort 3 recovered donors had two negative PCRs, clearance, or symptom resolution.

The chain joins TRBV4-2 to TRBJ2-7; 10 positions agree with TRBD2. The sequenced material came from PBMCs or T cells enriched from blood (not recorded which). The sequence derives from a woman aged 25 to 39 who had recovered from COVID-19. The CDR3 region has the DNA TGTGCCAGCAGCCAAGGTCTAGCGGGGGTCTACGAGCAGTACTTC. Translating gives CASSQGLAGVYEQYF.